A selection of T cell receptor beta chains follows, all from one sample in a study of cytomegalovirus exposure and HLA in healthy donors. Profiled with immunoSEQ multiplex PCR; TCRdb holds only in-frame clones, not every one. The sample consists of roughly 140,000 clones, 60% to 85% of them appearing once. The sequenced sample consisted of PBMCs. The receptors shown here come from a male donor in good health and CMV-seronegative. CDR3s include the opening cysteine and the closing phenylalanine or tryptophan. A D gene is named only where the DNA matches it firmly. Where a row states a size, it is once, few, many or the class of an expanded clone; other rows omit it.

v_call	j_call	d_call	clone_size	cdr3_nt	cdr3_aa
TRBV19	TRBJ2-1	TRBD1	NA	TGTGCCAGTAGTATTGACAGGGGTCCCTACAATGAGCAGTTCTTC	CASSIDRGPYNEQFF
TRBV10-2	TRBJ2-1	TRBD2	few	TGCGCCAGCAGGATACTAGCGGGAGGGCCGTATGAGCAGTTCTTC	CASRILAGGPYEQFF
TRBV4-3	TRBJ1-1	NA	NA	TGCGCCAGCAGCCAAGAAACGGTTATGGACACTGAAGCTTTCTTT	CASSQETVMDTEAFF
TRBV6-5	TRBJ1-2	NA	NA	TGTGCCAGCAGCCCATCTCAGGGGAACTATGGCTACACCTTC	CASSPSQGNYGYTF
TRBV12-5	TRBJ1-1	NA	once	TGTGCTAGTGGTTCCCTCACGGGGACTGAAGCTTTCTTT	CASGSLTGTEAFF
TRBV5-1	TRBJ2-5	TRBD1	NA	TGCGCCAGCAGCCTGATGGGACAGGGAGGGGAGACCCAGTACTTC	CASSLMGQGGETQYF
TRBV11-3	TRBJ2-5	TRBD1	NA	TGTGCCAGCAGCTCCGCAGGGGGCCAAGAGACCCAGTACTTC	CASSSAGGQETQYF
TRBV5-4	TRBJ1-1	TRBD1	NA	TGTGCCAGCAGCTTGGCAGGGGGCCGAGGCACTGAAGCTTTCTTT	CASSLAGGRGTEAFF
TRBV6-5	TRBJ1-1	NA	NA	TGTGCCAGCAGCCGGGGTGGGATCGAGACTGAAGCTTTCTTT	CASSRGGIETEAFF
TRBV10-3	TRBJ1-2	TRBD1	NA	TGTGCCATCAAAGGGGGCAGGGATTCACAGCCCTATGGCTACACCTTC	CAIKGGRDSQPYGYTF
TRBV5-4	TRBJ2-2	NA	NA	TGTGCCAGCAGCTGGGAGCAGGCCCTCGCGAACACCGGGGAGCTGTTTTTT	CASSWEQALANTGELFF
TRBV10-2	TRBJ1-6	TRBD1	few	TGCGCCAGCAGAGCGGGACAGGAGGGCTCACCCCTCCACTTT	CASRAGQEGSPLHF
TRBV9	TRBJ1-6	NA	once	TGTGCCAGCAGCGTAGGGGAGGGTAGGTCGAATTCACCCCTCCACTTT	CASSVGEGRSNSPLHF
TRBV7-9	TRBJ2-1	NA	NA	TGTGCCAGCAGCGGTAGTCAGACTCTCCTCCGAGAGCAGTTCTTC	CASSGSQTLLREQFF
TRBV29-1	TRBJ2-5	TRBD2	NA	TGCAGCGTGGAAGCGGGGGGGCTAAGGGAGACCCAGTACTTC	CSVEAGGLRETQYF
TRBV19	TRBJ1-4	TRBD1	few	TGTGCCAGTAGTCCCAACAGGGGGGGAAATGAAAAACTGTTTTTT	CASSPNRGGNEKLFF
TRBV2	TRBJ1-2	TRBD1	NA	TGTGCCAGCGTCCGGGACAGGGCCCTCGGCTACACCTTC	CASVRDRALGYTF
TRBV5-1	TRBJ1-2	TRBD1	NA	TGCGCCAGCAGCTTGGGTCCAGGGGGCCCGAGCGGCTACACCTTC	CASSLGPGGPSGYTF
TRBV2	TRBJ2-3	NA	NA	TGTGCCAGCAGTGAAATGGCGGTCGGAGCGGATACGCAGTATTTT	CASSEMAVGADTQYF
TRBV7-6	TRBJ2-7	TRBD2	once	TGTGCCAGCAGCTCCGGACTAGGGATCCACGAGCAGTACTTC	CASSSGLGIHEQYF
TRBV6-5	TRBJ2-7	NA	NA	TGTGCCAGCAGAAACGGGGCGGGGGCGTCCTACGAGCAGTACTTC	CASRNGAGASYEQYF
TRBV30	TRBJ1-2	NA	once	TGTGCCTGGACCTCAGGGGCAGACTATGGCTACACCTTC	CAWTSGADYGYTF
TRBV19	TRBJ2-2	NA	few	TGTGCCAGTAGTTTCAGGGTCACCGGGGAGCTGTTTTTT	CASSFRVTGELFF
TRBV6-5	TRBJ2-1	TRBD2	few	TGTGCCAGCAGTTACACTTCCGGGACTAGATACAATGAGCAGTTCTTC	CASSYTSGTRYNEQFF
TRBV18	TRBJ1-4	NA	NA	TGTGCCAGCTCACTGGGGGAGGTTGATGAAAAACTGTTTTTT	CASSLGEVDEKLFF
TRBV30	TRBJ2-7	NA	NA	TGTGCCTGGAGTGGAGCGAGCGAGCAGTACTTC	CAWSGASEQYF
TRBV27	TRBJ1-5	NA	once	TGTGCCAGCAGTGTAAGCAATCAGCCCCAGCATTTT	CASSVSNQPQHF
TRBV15	TRBJ2-7	NA	NA	TGTGCCACCAGCAGAGGTATTAGCGGCTACGAGCAGTACTTC	CATSRGISGYEQYF
TRBV7-9	TRBJ1-6	NA	NA	TGTGCCAGCAGCTTGAGGGTGGGACTGAGGGATTCACCCCTCCACTTT	CASSLRVGLRDSPLHF
TRBV19	TRBJ2-1	NA	NA	TGTGCCAGTAGTATAGATCTCGTCAATCCTCGGAATGAGCAGTTCTTC	CASSIDLVNPRNEQFF